This T cell receptor beta chain was documented in a study of T cell responses to AZD1222 COVID-19 vaccine. Points from the study as a whole: Vaccine-associated CD4 TCRs spanned spike, dominant at 160-218 and 743-854. At baseline, seropositivity was found in only a handful of AZD1222 recipients.

Only in-frame clones appear in the TCRdb table, and some are missing; sequencing was by immunoSEQ multiplex PCR. The repertoire holds roughly 100,000 clones, with around 90% as singletons. A remark on this clone: Antigen: not known.

Trimming stripped 0 bases from V and 7 bases from J, with 10 bases between. The CDR3 runs 13 residues. Germline CDR1 and CDR2: LGHNA and YSLEER. The material was peripheral blood, obtained 28 days after the second AZD1222 dose. V and J are TRBV4-3 and TRBJ2-7; no clear D gene. The sequence was obtained from an adult who received the AZD1222 COVID-19 vaccine. The CDR3 nucleotides are TGCGCCAGCAGCCAAGATCTGACCAAGGAGCAGTACTTC. It codes for CASSQDLTKEQYF.